This T cell receptor beta chain was obtained from a study of T-cell reconstitution after alpha-beta-depleted transplantation in children. Study-wide results and caveats: Some patients owed their high day-60 TCRbeta diversity to surviving recipient T cells and thymic progenitors. As was reported, about two months after transplant, alpha-beta T cells came from several hundred expanded graft clones. Hyperexpanded clones declined; after one year, newly produced T cells mostly supplied diversity.

In this sample, this clonotype turned up a few times. The antigen remains unidentified. Unique molecular identifiers were used in preparing the TCRbeta library. In TCRdb, the PCR reads were re-called with MiXCR into one record per CDR3 protein. The repertoire holds roughly 790,000 distinct CDR3 sequences, 16% seen once, with around 5.3% in the top ten. This CDR3 is built from 16 residues. V was clipped by 7 bases and J by 10 bases; unmatched bases: 10. The sequencing used PBMCs, mostly from graft donor cells, collected 360 days after TCRalphabeta/CD19-depleted stem cell transplant. This sequence originates from a male patient younger than 18 who had a stem cell transplant for acute lymphoblastic leukemia, so the T cells may come from the graft donor. This rearrangement joins TRBV12-3 or TRBV12-4 to TRBJ2-1; TRBD2 matches 16 bases. CDR3 sequence (DNA): TGTGCCAGCACACCGAGCGGGACTAGCGGGAGGGGGGAGCAGTTCTTC. Protein: CASTPSGTSGRGEQFF.